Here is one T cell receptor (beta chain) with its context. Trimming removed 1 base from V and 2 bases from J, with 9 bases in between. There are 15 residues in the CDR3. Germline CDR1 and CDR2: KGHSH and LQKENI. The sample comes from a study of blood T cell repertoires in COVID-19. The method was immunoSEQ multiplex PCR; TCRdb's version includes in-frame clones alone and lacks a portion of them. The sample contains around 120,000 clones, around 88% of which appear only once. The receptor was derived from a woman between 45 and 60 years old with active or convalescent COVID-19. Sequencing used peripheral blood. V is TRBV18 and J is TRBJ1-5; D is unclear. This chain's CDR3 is CASSPLGSGNQPQHF. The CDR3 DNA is TGTGCCAGCTCACCACTGGGTAGCGGCAATCAGCCCCAGCATTTT. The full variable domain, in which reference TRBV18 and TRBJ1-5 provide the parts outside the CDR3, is NAGVMQNPRHLVRRRGQEARLRCSPMKGHSHVYWYRQLPEEGLKFMVYLQKENIIDESGMPKERFSAEFPKEGPSILRIQQVVRGDSAAYFCASSPLGSGNQPQHFGDGTRLSIL.